The entry that follows covers one T cell receptor (beta chain) sequence. The sample comes from a study of cytomegalovirus exposure and HLA in healthy donors. Germline trimming cut 3 bases from V and 6 bases from J; bases unmatched to any gene: 6. CDR1 is SGHRS, CDR2 YFSETQ, per germline. The CDR3 has 15 amino acids. Method: immunoSEQ multiplex PCR; TCRdb's copy keeps in-frame clones and lacks some. This sample yields 65,000 to 95,000 clones, of which 90% to 95% are seen a single time; 3% to 4% belongs to the top ten. The TCR originated in a woman in her twenties or thirties in good health and CMV-seronegative. The chain couples TRBV5-1 to TRBJ1-2; 12 bases line up with TRBD1. Sequenced input: PBMCs. CDR3 sequence reads: CASSSGQGARNGYTF. The CDR3 region has the DNA TGCGCCAGCAGCTCGGGACAGGGGGCGCGTAATGGCTACACCTTC.